This T cell receptor beta chain was profiled in a study of CD4 T cell repertoires in COVID-19. Study as a whole: CFSE-low cells expanded roughly nine days with IL-2, then restimulated with other coronavirus spikes.

The CDR3 length is 17 residues. Germline assignment: CDR1 MDHEN and CDR2 SYDVKM. V was clipped by 5 bases and J by 0 bases, with 18 bases between them. Study-wide findings and caveats: Between about 6 and 28% of SARS-CoV-2 clonotypes also appeared in SARS-CoV and/or HKU1 spike cultures.

Produced via immunoSEQ multiplex PCR; TCRdb's table is partial and in-frame only. The sample includes about 75,000 clones, roughly 85% of them seen just once. This clone was found once. Its antigen is unidentified. Donors had recovered from mild-to-severe COVID-19. Sequencing was done directly on freshly isolated, uncultured memory T cells. The receptor comes from a human donor who had COVID-19. The V gene is TRBV28, the J gene TRBJ2-3, with a weak D call TRBD2 (6 bases). The material was CD4+ T cells from peripheral blood, obtained after recovery from COVID-19. The CDR3 region has the DNA TGTGCCAGCAGTCCCTATAAACTAGCTTTAAGCACAGATACGCAGTATTTT. It yields the protein CASSPYKLALSTDTQYF. Based on the CDR3 plus reference TRBV28 and TRBJ2-3, the full variable domain is DVKVTQSSRYLVKRTGEKVFLECVQDMDHENMFWYRQDPGLGLRLIYFSYDVKMKEKGDIPEGYSVSREKKERFSLILESASTNQTSMYLCASSPYKLALSTDTQYFGPGTRLTVL.